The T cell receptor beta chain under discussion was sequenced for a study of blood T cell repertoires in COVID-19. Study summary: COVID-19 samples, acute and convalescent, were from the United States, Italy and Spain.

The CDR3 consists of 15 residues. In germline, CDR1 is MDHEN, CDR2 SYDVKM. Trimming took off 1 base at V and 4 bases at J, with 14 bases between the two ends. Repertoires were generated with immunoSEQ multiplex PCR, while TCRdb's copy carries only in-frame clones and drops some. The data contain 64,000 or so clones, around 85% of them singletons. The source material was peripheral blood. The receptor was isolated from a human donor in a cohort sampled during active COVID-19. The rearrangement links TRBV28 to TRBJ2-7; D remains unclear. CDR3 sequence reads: CASSLSSRKPYEQYF. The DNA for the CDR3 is TGTGCCAGCAGTTTATCGTCTAGAAAACCTTACGAGCAGTACTTC.